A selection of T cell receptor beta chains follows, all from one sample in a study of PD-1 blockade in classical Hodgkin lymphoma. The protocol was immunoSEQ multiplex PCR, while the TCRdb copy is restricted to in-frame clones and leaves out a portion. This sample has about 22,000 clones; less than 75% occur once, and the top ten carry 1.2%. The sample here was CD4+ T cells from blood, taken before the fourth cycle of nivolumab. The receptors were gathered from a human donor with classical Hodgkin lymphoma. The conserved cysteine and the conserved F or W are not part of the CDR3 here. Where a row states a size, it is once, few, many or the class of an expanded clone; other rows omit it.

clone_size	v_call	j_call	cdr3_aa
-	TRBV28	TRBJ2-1	ASTTWGVAVSDEQF
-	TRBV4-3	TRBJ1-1	ASSQFGNTEAF
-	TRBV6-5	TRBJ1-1	ASSSPGQGAVEAF
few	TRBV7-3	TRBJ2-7	ASSLSGTGFYEQY
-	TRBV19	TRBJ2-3	ASSITLSGASQTQY
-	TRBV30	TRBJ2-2	AWSVRSGETGELF
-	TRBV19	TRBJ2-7	ASTTPVGPGVYEQY
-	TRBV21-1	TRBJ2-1	ASSNGRSSYNEQF
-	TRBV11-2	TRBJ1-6	ASSWGTGENSPLH
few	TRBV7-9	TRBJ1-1	ASSLEKGAQGTEAF
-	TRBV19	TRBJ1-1	ASRFGHNTEAF
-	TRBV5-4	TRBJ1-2	ASSRQKSGGYT
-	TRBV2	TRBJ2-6	ASSERPGHLTHSGANVLT
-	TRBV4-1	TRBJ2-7	ASSQGSPAGIDEQY
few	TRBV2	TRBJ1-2	ASIATGVILYGYT
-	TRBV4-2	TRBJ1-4	ASSQGGVGEKLF
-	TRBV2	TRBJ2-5	ASIRDHRNTQY
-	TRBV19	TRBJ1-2	ASSIWGDYGYT
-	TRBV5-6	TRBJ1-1	ASSSTQGARTEAF
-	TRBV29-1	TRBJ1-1	SVPGQGWTEAF
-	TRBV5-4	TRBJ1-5	ASSRQGAGQPQH
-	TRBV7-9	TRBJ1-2	ASSRDRVVFYGYT
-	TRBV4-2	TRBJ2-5	ASSQPTEKETQY
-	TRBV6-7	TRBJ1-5	ASGGGWWQPQH
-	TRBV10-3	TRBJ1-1	AISLGDRVNTEAF
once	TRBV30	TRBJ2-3	AWSKAGGFGTDTQY
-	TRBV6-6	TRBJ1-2	ASSSGGAHGYT
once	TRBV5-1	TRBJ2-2	ASSLSVSSGAGELF
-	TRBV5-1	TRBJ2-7	ASSLGQGEYEQY
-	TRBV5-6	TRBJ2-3	ASSMGQPTDTQY
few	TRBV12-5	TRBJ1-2	ASGKTGGNGYT
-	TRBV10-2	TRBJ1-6	ASSERVTNSPLH
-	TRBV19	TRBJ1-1	ASSIGAGGETEAF
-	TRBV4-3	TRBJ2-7	ASSQDTTGGTEQY
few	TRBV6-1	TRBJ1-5	ATTDRNSNQPQH